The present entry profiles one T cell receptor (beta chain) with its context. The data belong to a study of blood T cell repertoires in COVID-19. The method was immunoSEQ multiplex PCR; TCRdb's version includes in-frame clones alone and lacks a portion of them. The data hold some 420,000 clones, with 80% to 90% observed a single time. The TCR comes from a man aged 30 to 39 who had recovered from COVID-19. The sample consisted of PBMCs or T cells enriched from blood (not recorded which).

CDR3 sequence reads: CASSTRGQGAYEQYF. The CDR3 DNA sequence: TGTGCCAGCTCAACCAGAGGACAGGGGGCCTACGAGCAGTACTTC. V is TRBV18 and J is TRBJ2-7; 10 nucleotides match TRBD1. The CDR3 length is 15 residues. The germline V gene has CDR1 KGHSH and CDR2 LQKENI. V shed 5 bases and J 2 bases; nucleotides not matched to a gene: 6. Based on the CDR3 plus reference TRBV18 and TRBJ2-7, the full variable domain is NAGVMQNPRHLVRRRGQEARLRCSPMKGHSHVYWYRQLPEEGLKFMVYLQKENIIDESGMPKERFSAEFPKEGPSILRIQQVVRGDSAAYFCASSTRGQGAYEQYFGPGTRLTVT.